This is a list of T cell receptor beta chains from one sample in a study of identical twins. TCRdb re-analysed the 5' RACE reads in MiXCR, keeping a single row per CDR3 protein. The table has hundreds of thousands of distinct CDR3 sequences, around 6% seen once; the top ten hold roughly 2%. The source material was naive T cells sorted from blood. The source is a man aged 18 to 30 in good health. Each CDR3 is given with its conserved first and last residue. D genes are given only for firm matches. For some rows the clone size is stated as once, few or many, or as a class when expanded; others skip it.

j_call d_call cdr3_length v_call clone_size cdr3_aa cdr3_nt
TRBJ2-3 . 15 TRBV5-1 . CASSPIGDPTDTQYF TGCGCCAGCAGCCCGATCGGGGACCCCACAGATACGCAGTATTTT
TRBJ2-5 . 15 TRBV29-1 many CSVDHSRGLLETQYF TGCAGCGTGGATCACTCAAGGGGCCTCCTGGAGACCCAGTACTTC
TRBJ2-1 . 15 TRBV20-1 . CSARGQRAGNNEQFF TGCAGTGCTAGAGGCCAACGGGCGGGTAACAATGAGCAGTTCTTC
TRBJ1-1 . 15 TRBV10-3 many CAISEPRALGTEAFF TGTGCCATCAGCGAACCTCGGGCCTTGGGGACTGAAGCTTTCTTT
TRBJ2-1 . 14 TRBV6-2/TRBV6-3 many CASSYDRLYNEQFF TGTGCCAGCAGTTACGATCGACTCTACAATGAGCAGTTCTTC
TRBJ1-2 . 13 TRBV24-1 many CATSASDWNGYTF TGTGCCACCAGTGCCTCGGACTGGAATGGCTACACCTTC
TRBJ1-1 TRBD1 16 TRBV12-3/TRBV12-4 many CASSYRWQDRVPEAFF TGTGCCAGCAGTTACCGATGGCAAGACAGGGTCCCTGAAGCTTTCTTT
TRBJ1-1 . 12 TRBV28 many CASNQRATEAFF TGTGCCAGCAACCAACGGGCGACTGAAGCTTTCTTT
TRBJ1-1 TRBD1 14 TRBV12-3/TRBV12-4 many CASRDDRVFTEAFF TGTGCCAGCAGAGACGACAGGGTTTTCACTGAAGCTTTCTTT
TRBJ1-2 . 9 TRBV29-1 many CSVKDGYTF TGCAGCGTTAAGGATGGCTACACCTTC
TRBJ1-1 TRBD1 14 TRBV15 . CATSRTGGRTEAFF TGTGCCACCAGCAGGACAGGGGGCAGGACTGAAGCTTTCTTT
TRBJ2-4 . 14 TRBV20-1 many CSASPVGVGDIQYF TGCAGTGCTAGCCCAGTCGGGGTCGGGGACATTCAGTACTTC
TRBJ1-5 . 15 TRBV12-3/TRBV12-4 many CASSFFQLPNQPQHF TGTGCCAGCAGTTTCTTCCAGCTCCCCAATCAGCCCCAGCATTTT
TRBJ2-3 TRBD1 14 TRBV5-1 many CASNNRGDTDTQYF TGCGCCAGCAACAACAGGGGGGACACAGATACGCAGTATTTT
TRBJ2-1 . 13 TRBV5-1 . CATTAVLLGQQFF TGCGCCACGACGGCGGTCCTATTGGGACAGCAGTTCTTC
TRBJ2-4 . 18 TRBV12-3/TRBV12-4 many CASSRPTDSVVAKNIQYF TGTGCCAGCAGCAGACCGACGGACAGCGTAGTAGCCAAAAACATTCAGTACTTC
TRBJ2-5 . 16 TRBV29-1 few CSVEQGARGYQETQYF TGCAGCGTCGAGCAGGGGGCGCGGGGGTACCAAGAGACCCAGTACTTC
TRBJ1-6 TRBD1 15 TRBV16 . CASSQSGTGGSPLHF TGTGCCAGCAGCCAATCCGGGACAGGGGGCTCACCCCTCCACTTT
TRBJ2-7 TRBD2 13 TRBV29-1 many CSVQRDEFYEQYF TGCAGCGTCCAGCGGGATGAGTTCTACGAGCAGTACTTC
TRBJ2-1 TRBD2 14 TRBV5-1 many CASSPTSGHNEQFF TGCGCCAGCAGCCCGACTAGCGGACACAATGAGCAGTTCTTC
TRBJ2-1 . 14 TRBV20-1 few CSARNVRLHNEQFF TGCAGTGCTAGAAACGTAAGACTCCACAATGAGCAGTTCTTC
TRBJ1-3 . 14 TRBV29-1 many CSVGEVSSGNTIYF TGCAGCGTTGGAGAGGTTAGCTCTGGAAACACCATATATTTT
TRBJ2-1 TRBD2 13 TRBV24-1 few CAIGTSGRYEQFF TGTGCCATCGGGACTAGCGGGAGGTATGAGCAGTTCTTC
TRBJ2-1 . 13 TRBV11-1 . CASSLEQGSEQFF TGTGCCAGCAGCTTGGAACAGGGTAGTGAGCAGTTCTTC
TRBJ2-1 . 16 TRBV7-2 many CASTLQPLALGNEQFF TGTGCCAGCACCCTACAGCCACTAGCCCTAGGCAATGAGCAGTTCTTC
TRBJ1-4 TRBD1 15 TRBV15 . CATSSRTGQREKLFF TGTGCCACCAGCAGCAGGACGGGACAGAGAGAAAAACTGTTTTTT
TRBJ2-6 . 14 TRBV27 . CASSTLGGANVLTF TGTGCCAGCAGTACCCTAGGGGGGGCCAACGTCCTGACTTTC
TRBJ1-1 . 13 TRBV6-1 many CASGQGLNTEAFF TGTGCCAGCGGGCAGGGATTGAACACTGAAGCTTTCTTT
TRBJ1-1 . 15 TRBV7-2 few CASSLGWGRSTEAFF TGTGCCAGCAGCTTAGGTTGGGGGAGGAGCACTGAAGCTTTCTTT
TRBJ2-3 . 13 TRBV20-1 few CSARLRRTDTQYF TGCAGTGCGAGATTAAGACGCACAGATACGCAGTATTTT
TRBJ2-3 . 14 TRBV21-1 many CARVTSGSTDTQYF TGTGCCCGCGTGACTAGCGGGAGCACAGATACGCAGTATTTT
TRBJ2-1 TRBD2 17 TRBV9 many CASSVGRLAGFNNEQFF TGTGCCAGCAGCGTAGGTCGGCTAGCGGGATTCAACAATGAGCAGTTCTTC
TRBJ1-4 . 17 TRBV7-2 many CASSLASVPGLNEKLFF TGTGCCAGCAGCTTAGCGTCGGTGCCGGGGCTGAATGAAAAACTGTTTTTT
TRBJ2-6 . 17 TRBV28 few CASSLQASVPGANVLTF TGTGCCAGCAGTTTACAGGCTTCCGTCCCTGGGGCCAACGTCCTGACTTTC
TRBJ1-2 . 14 TRBV6-1 many CASRPDRANYGYTF TGTGCCAGCAGACCAGACAGAGCTAACTATGGCTACACCTTC
TRBJ2-7 . 16 TRBV5-6 many CASSPSWQSKTYEQYF TGTGCCAGCAGCCCGTCGTGGCAGAGTAAAACCTACGAGCAGTACTTC
TRBJ2-5 TRBD2 15 TRBV4-2 . CASSQGLAGEETQYF TGTGCCAGCAGCCAGGGACTAGCGGGAGAGGAGACCCAGTACTTC
TRBJ2-7 TRBD2 15 TRBV5-1 few CASSFLAGATYEQYF TGCGCCAGCAGCTTCCTTGCGGGAGCTACCTACGAGCAGTACTTC
TRBJ1-5 TRBD1 15 TRBV6-1 few CASSQDRVVNQPQHF TGTGCCAGCAGCCAAGACAGGGTCGTGAATCAGCCCCAGCATTTT
TRBJ2-2 TRBD2 16 TRBV9 many CASSVAASGRAGELFF TGTGCCAGCAGCGTAGCGGCTAGCGGGAGGGCCGGGGAGCTGTTTTTT
TRBJ1-4 . 13 TRBV4-1 . CASSQMGTEKLFF TGCGCCAGCAGCCAAATGGGGACCGAAAAACTGTTTTTT
TRBJ2-1 TRBD2 16 TRBV6-1 . CASSLTSGTSYNEQFF TGTGCCAGCAGTCTGACTAGCGGGACCTCCTACAATGAGCAGTTCTTC
TRBJ2-1 TRBD2 15 TRBV2 few CASSSRLADYNEQFF TGTGCCAGCAGTAGCCGACTAGCGGACTACAATGAGCAGTTCTTC
TRBJ2-4 . 15 TRBV7-3 . CASSLLSGGGNIQYF TGTGCCAGCAGCTTATTGTCAGGGGGGGGAAACATTCAGTACTTC
TRBJ2-2 . 17 TRBV7-8 few CASSPPGRIRNTGELFF TGTGCCAGCAGCCCACCCGGACGGATAAGGAACACCGGGGAGCTGTTTTTT
TRBJ1-2 TRBD1 12 TRBV12-3/TRBV12-4 . CASSHRGYGYTF TGTGCCAGCAGCCACAGGGGCTATGGCTACACCTTC
TRBJ2-3 . 12 TRBV6-5 many CASSGLTDTQYF TGTGCCAGCAGTGGTCTGACAGATACGCAGTATTTT
TRBJ2-3 . 11 TRBV29-1 many CSSKSADTQYF TGCAGCTCCAAGAGTGCAGATACGCAGTATTTT
TRBJ2-1 . 12 TRBV7-2 many CASSYVNNEQFF TGTGCCAGCAGCTACGTCAACAATGAGCAGTTCTTC
TRBJ2-3 TRBD2 18 TRBV11-2 . CASSLGGAGAYRADTQYF TGTGCCAGCAGCTTAGGAGGGGCGGGAGCATACCGCGCAGATACGCAGTATTTT
TRBJ1-2 TRBD1 15 TRBV9 many CASSVRGTGENGYTF TGTGCCAGCAGCGTAAGGGGGACAGGGGAGAATGGCTACACCTTC
TRBJ2-1 TRBD2 14 TRBV19 few CASTPGLASDEQFF TGTGCCAGTACCCCGGGACTAGCATCCGATGAGCAGTTCTTC
TRBJ2-1 TRBD2 20 TRBV5-1 . CASSLEVVAGGPSSYNEQFF TGCGCCAGCAGCTTGGAGGTGGTGGCGGGAGGGCCGAGCTCCTACAATGAGCAGTTCTTC